The 32 T cell receptor beta chains below all came from one sample that was sequenced in a study of beta chain features in type 1 diabetes. Study-wide findings and caveats: People with Type 1 diabetes carried modestly yet significantly shorter TCRB CDR3s in all four CD4+ subsets.

Since all of the isolated RNA was reverse transcribed, expressed TCRB transcripts were what got sequenced. Repertoires were generated with immunoSEQ multiplex PCR, while TCRdb's copy carries only in-frame clones and drops some. The sample consists of 280,000 or so clones, approximately 15% of them appearing once. No antigen has been identified for these receptors. The sequenced material came from naive CD4+ T cells from blood. These receptor sequences come from a man younger than 30 with type 1 diabetes.

The J gene is TRBJ2-1, the V gene TRBV29-1; 7 nucleotides match TRBD2. From germline, CDR1 is SQVTM and CDR2 ANQGSEA. This CDR3 has 15 residues. Trimming removed 5 bases from V and 0 bases from J; junction bases left unmatched: 7. CDR3 sequence reads: CSVPPSGASYNEQFF. In DNA, the CDR3 is TGCAGCGTTCCTCCCAGCGGGGCCTCCTACAATGAGCAGTTCTTC.

The chain uses TRBV29-1 and TRBJ2-7; D might be TRBD1 (6 bases). V was pared by 5 bases and J by 7 bases, with 15 bases between. This CDR3 comprises 12 residues. Looked up from germline, CDR1 is SQVTM and CDR2 is ANQGSEA. CDR3: CSVLQGPREQYF. The CDR3 nucleotides are TGCAGCGTTCTACAGGGCCCTAGGGAGCAGTACTTC.

The chain is built from TRBV6-4 and TRBJ1-2, with a tentative D call TRBD1 (5 bases). Trimming left V 9 bases short and J 6 bases short, with 17 bases between. Germline V gives CDR1 MRHNA, CDR2 SNTAGT. The CDR3 extends over 13 amino acids. For the CDR3, the DNA is TGTGCCAGGCGGGACTGGCAGGCCCATGGCTACACCTTC. This gives the protein CARRDWQAHGYTF.

This chain joins TRBV20-1 and TRBJ1-2; TRBD1 is a possible D gene (5 bases). The CDR3 loop spans 11 amino acids. Trimming removed 0 bases at V and 7 bases at J, with 6 bases between. Germline CDR1 DFQATT, CDR2 SNEGSKA (reference sequence). CDR3: CSARDRVGYTF. Here the CDR3 DNA reads TGCAGTGCTAGAGACAGGGTTGGCTACACCTTC.

This sequence joins TRBV4-3 and TRBJ2-7; perhaps TRBD2 as D (5 bases). Trimming cost V 2 bases and J 5 bases, with 16 bases left between them. The germline CDR1 and CDR2 sequences are LGHNA and YSLEER. The CDR3 runs to 15 residues. The CDR3 spells CASSQTTTPLNEQYF. In DNA form, the CDR3 reads TGCGCCAGCAGCCAAACGACTACCCCCTTAAACGAGCAGTACTTC.

The chain is built from TRBV19 and TRBJ2-4; D is possibly TRBD2 (5 bases). Germline V gives CDR1 LNHDA, CDR2 SQIVND (reference sequence). The V and J ends lost 2 bases and 0 bases respectively, with 14 bases between them. The CDR3 sequence is 17 residues long. The CDR3, as DNA: TGTGCCAGTAGTATAATCGGGATCGCTTTAGCCAAAAACATTCAGTACTTC. Protein product: CASSIIGIALAKNIQYF.

V is TRBV4-2 and J is TRBJ2-1; 7 positions match TRBD1. This CDR3 comprises 15 residues. Looked up from germline, CDR1 is LGHNA and CDR2 is YNFKEQ. V was clipped by 4 bases and J by 9 bases; unmatched bases: 12. The CDR3: CASSPQGGENGEQFF. The CDR3 region has the DNA TGTGCCAGCAGCCCACAAGGGGGCGAGAACGGTGAGCAGTTCTTC.

This chain connects TRBV5-6 to TRBJ1-1, with D possibly being TRBD1 (5 bases). The CDR3 totals 16 residues. Germline V gene data show CDR1 as SGHDT and CDR2 as YYEEEE. The V end was cut by 4 bases, the J end by 0 bases, with 16 bases between. This CDR3 reads CASSPSAGRMNTEAFF. Written as DNA, the CDR3 is TGTGCCAGCAGCCCGAGCGCAGGGAGGATGAACACTGAAGCTTTCTTT.

This clone was detected a few times. The chain carries TRBV4-3 and TRBJ2-7; no reliable D call. CDR3 length: 15 amino acids. Trimming removed 0 bases from V and 1 base from J, with 10 bases in between. Looked up from germline, CDR1 is LGHNA and CDR2 is YSLEER. CDR3 loop: CASSQDQVRSYEQYF. The DNA of the CDR3 is TGCGCCAGCAGCCAAGATCAGGTCAGATCCTACGAGCAGTACTTC.

About this clone itself: Additional DNA sequences in this sample encode the identical CDR3. V and J are TRBV15 and TRBJ2-5, with a possible D match to TRBD2 (5 bases). V was cut by 3 bases and J by 5 bases, with 13 bases left in between. Germline values: CDR1 LNHNV, CDR2 YYDKDF (reference sequence). The CDR3 extends over 14 amino acids. In DNA form, the CDR3 reads TGTGCCACCAGCAGGGATCGGGGTGGGGAGACCCAGTACTTC. As protein: CATSRDRGGETQYF. Full variable domain (rest looked up from reference TRBV15 and TRBJ2-5): DAMVIQNPRYQVTQFGKPVTLSCSQTLNHNVMYWYQQKSSQAPKLLFHYYDKDFNNEADTPDNFQSRRPNTSFCFLDIRSPGLGDTAMYLCATSRDRGGETQYFGPGTRLLVL.

This clone was observed a few times. The chain links TRBV6-6 to TRBJ2-3, with D possibly being TRBD1 (5 bases). The CDR3 sequence is 16 residues long. Germline assignment: CDR1 MNHNY and CDR2 SVGAGI (reference sequence). Deletions cut 0 bases from V and 5 bases from J, with 15 bases between. The CDR3 DNA reads as TGTGCCAGCAGTTACTCGATAAGGGGCTTTGGAGATACGCAGTATTTT. Translation: CASSYSIRGFGDTQYF.

This chain uses TRBV6-5 with TRBJ1-1; TRBD1 aligns across 7 bases. CDR1 is MNHEY, CDR2 SVGAGI, per germline. The V gene end was trimmed by 2 bases and the J gene end by 4 bases; junction bases not matched to a gene: 4. CDR3 length equals 14 residues. CDR3 DNA sequence: TGTGCCAGCAGTTACCACGACAGGGCCACTGAAGCTTTCTTT. This encodes CASSYHDRATEAFF.

This clone was recorded a few times. V gene TRBV6-6 combines with J gene TRBJ1-3, with D unclear. Per germline, CDR1 MNHNY and CDR2 SVGAGI (reference sequence). There are 13 residues in the CDR3. The CDR3 DNA reads as TGTGTCGCGGAGGGTAGCTCTGGAAACACCATATATTTT. Amino acid sequence: CVAEGSSGNTIYF.

The V gene is TRBV7-9, the J gene TRBJ2-7; 8 bases map to TRBD2. Germline V gene lookup returns CDR1 SEHNR and CDR2 FQNEAQ (reference sequence). The junction had 14 bases not matched to a gene; V was cut back by 5 bases and J by 5 bases. The CDR3 sequence is 16 residues long. Written as DNA, the CDR3 is TGTGCCAGCAGCAGCAGAGAGAGCGGGAGAACCCACGAGCAGTACTTC. It codes for CASSSRESGRTHEQYF.

This clone appeared a few times. The chain uses TRBV28 and TRBJ2-7; TRBD1 agrees at 9 bases. The CDR3 is made up of 16 amino acids. Germline CDR1 is MDHEN and CDR2 is SYDVKM. The V gene end was trimmed by 7 bases and the J gene end by 4 bases; junction bases not matched to a gene: 14. CDR3 residues: CASIVSTGTGTYEQYF. DNA for the CDR3: TGTGCCAGCATTGTCTCTACCGGGACAGGGACGTACGAGCAGTACTTC.

This chain connects TRBV6-5 to TRBJ1-5; D unresolved. This CDR3 has 14 residues. CDR1 MNHEY and CDR2 SVGAGI come from the germline V gene. Trimming stripped 11 bases from V and 0 bases from J, with 14 bases between. CDR3: CASAIRNSNQPQHF. Here the CDR3 DNA reads TGTGCCTCAGCAATCAGGAATAGCAATCAGCCCCAGCATTTT.

On this clone: In the same sample, other DNA sequences code for this CDR3. This chain joins TRBV28 and TRBJ1-1; D gene uncertain. Trimming removed 4 bases from V and 0 bases from J, with 9 bases in between. CDR3 size: 14 residues. Germline loops: CDR1 MDHEN, CDR2 SYDVKM. The chain's CDR3 is CASSSPPVNTEAFF. The DNA for the CDR3 is TGTGCCAGCAGTTCCCCCCCAGTGAACACTGAAGCTTTCTTT.

On this clone itself: The sample holds other DNA sequences that translate to the same CDR3. The genes are TRBV20-1 and TRBJ2-5, with 7 bases fitting TRBD2. From germline, CDR1 is DFQATT and CDR2 SNEGSKA (reference sequence). The J segment lost 4 bases and the V segment lost 6 bases, leaving 2 bases of the junction unmatched. This CDR3 is 11 amino acids long. The CDR3 spells CSAWGGETQYF. The CDR3 coding sequence is TGCAGTGCGTGGGGGGGAGAGACCCAGTACTTC.

The gene calls are TRBV4-1 and TRBJ2-3; D is unclear. V gave up 1 base and J gave up 5 bases, with 7 bases separating them. This CDR3 has 13 residues. CDR1 and CDR2 from the germline V gene are MGHRA and YSYEKL. The CDR3 DNA is TGCGCCAGCAGCCAAGCGCCAGTAGATACGCAGTATTTT. This codes for CASSQAPVDTQYF.

A word on this clone: Relative to the germline gene, one junction end is altered; a read error may explain this. CDR3 region: CASGLLRLSREAQYF. DNA of the CDR3: TGTGCCAGCGGTCTTTTACGACTATCAAGAGAGGCCCAGTACTTC. The chain carries TRBV5-6 and TRBJ2-5, with D possibly TRBD2 on 5 matching bases. Germline V gives CDR1 SGHDT, CDR2 YYEEEE. The CDR3 has 15 amino acids.

Only a few counts were recorded for this clone. This chain joins TRBV7-2 and TRBJ1-5; a weak D match, TRBD1 (6 bases). Germline V gene data show CDR1 as SGHTA and CDR2 as FQGNSA. Between the trimmed V and J ends, which lost 5 bases and 3 bases, there was a span of 11 bases. The CDR3 loop spans 14 amino acids. CDR3 bases: TGTGCCAGCAGCCCAGGACAGAACAATCAGCCCCAGCATTTT. Residues: CASSPGQNNQPQHF.

This clone was detected only a few times. The genes are TRBV13 and TRBJ2-1; TRBD2 aligns across 9 bases. Germline loops: CDR1 PRHDT, CDR2 FYEKMQ (reference sequence). With V trimmed by 5 bases and J by 6 bases, 17 bases remained unmatched. The CDR3 extends over 18 amino acids. CDR3 DNA: TGTGCCAGCAGCCTCATCCCTGTTACGCGGGGGGGTGCCAATGAGCAGTTCTTC. It translates to CASSLIPVTRGGANEQFF. The full variable domain, rest sourced from reference TRBV13 and TRBJ2-1, is AAGVIQSPRHLIKEKRETATLKCYPIPRHDTVYWYQQGPGQDPQFLISFYEKMQSDKGSIPDRFSAQQFSDYHSELNMSSLELGDSALYFCASSLIPVTRGGANEQFFGPGTRLTVL.

The chain recombines TRBV4-3 with TRBJ1-2; a possible D gene is TRBD1 (6 bases). CDR1 is LGHNA and CDR2 is YSLEER in the germline V gene. The V end was cut by 0 bases, the J end by 0 bases, with 20 bases between. The CDR3 covers 19 residues. Written as DNA, the CDR3 is TGCGCCAGCAGCCAAGATATGCGGGTGAGGCAGGGGACTAACTATGGCTACACCTTC. This gives the protein CASSQDMRVRQGTNYGYTF.

J is TRBJ2-1 and V is TRBV4-1, with 11 nucleotides matching TRBD2. Trimming cost V 3 bases and J 1 base; bases outside gene matches: 2. This CDR3 has 16 amino acids. The germline CDR1 and CDR2 sequences are MGHRA and YSYEKL. CDR3 nucleotide sequence: TGCGCCAGCAGCCAGAGACTAGCGGGATCCTACAATGAGCAGTTCTTC. Encoded protein: CASSQRLAGSYNEQFF.

The rearrangement links TRBV5-4 to TRBJ2-5; D possibly corresponds to TRBD2 (6 bases). The germline V and J ends were trimmed by 1 base and 5 bases, with 12 bases remaining between them. Germline loops: CDR1 SGHNT, CDR2 YYREEE (reference sequence). The CDR3 loop spans 14 amino acids. CDR3 amino acids: CASSLSPAGETQYF. In DNA, the CDR3 is TGTGCCAGCAGCTTGAGTCCAGCGGGTGAGACCCAGTACTTC.

About this clone: The junction and the germline gene differ at one end; a read error may be behind it. The V and J genes are TRBV18 and TRBJ2-1; D remains ambiguous. CDR1 and CDR2 (germline): KGHSH, LQKENI. This CDR3 comprises 13 residues. The CDR3 region has the DNA TGTGCCAGCTCACCAACCGATAAGCCCAACGGTGTCTTC. The encoded protein is CASSPTDKPNGVF. The full variable domain, completed using reference TRBV18 and TRBJ2-1, is NAGVMQNPRHLVRRRGQEARLRCSPMKGHSHVYWYRQLPEEGLKFMVYLQKENIIDESGMPKERFSAEFPKEGPSILRIQQVVRGDSAAYFCASSPTDKPNGVFGPGTRLTVL.

This sequence joins TRBV5-1 and TRBJ2-5; TRBD2 is a possible D gene (6 bases). This CDR3 is 14 amino acids long. CDR1 and CDR2 from the germline V gene are SGHRS and YFSETQ. V was pared by 5 bases and J by 4 bases, with 15 bases between. CDR3 DNA: TGCGCCAGCAGTCCACTGGGGGGACCAGAGACCCAGTACTTC. This sequence encodes CASSPLGGPETQYF.

The V call is TRBV5-1, the J call TRBJ2-1; D is possibly TRBD2 (5 bases). Germline CDR1 SGHRS, CDR2 YFSETQ. With 1 base removed from V and 5 bases from J, the gap between germline ends came to 7 bases. The CDR3 loop spans 13 amino acids. The CDR3 DNA reads as TGCGCCAGCAGCTTGATTAGCGACAATGAGCAGTTCTTC. As protein: CASSLISDNEQFF.

The J gene is TRBJ1-6, the V gene TRBV12-5; no clear D gene. This CDR3 spans 14 amino acids. Germline V gene sequence: CDR1 LGHNT, CDR2 FRNRAP. The V end lost 7 bases, the J end lost 4 bases, and 11 bases lay between the germline ends. The CDR3 sequence: CASALTLYNSPLHF. The DNA of the CDR3 is TGTGCTAGTGCCCTCACCCTATATAATTCACCCCTCCACTTT.

This clone was seen a handful of times. The genes are TRBV7-9 and TRBJ2-7; D possibly corresponds to TRBD1 (6 bases). The V gene lost 4 bases and the J gene lost 6 bases, with 10 bases spanning the gap. Germline loops: CDR1 SEHNR, CDR2 FQNEAQ (reference sequence). The CDR3 loop spans 12 amino acids. This CDR3 is CASSSLGAEQYF. The CDR3 DNA sequence: TGTGCCAGCAGCTCATTGGGGGCCGAGCAGTACTTC.

This clone showed up just a few times. V and J are TRBV7-9 and TRBJ2-1; tentatively, D is TRBD2 (5 bases). Trimming cost V 5 bases and J 0 bases, with 11 bases left between them. Germline V CDR1 and CDR2: SEHNR, FQNEAQ (reference sequence). The CDR3 sequence is 15 residues long. The CDR3 region is CASSPAVSSYNEQFF. The CDR3 DNA reads TGTGCCAGCAGCCCAGCGGTGAGCTCCTACAATGAGCAGTTCTTC.

This clone turned up a few times. V gene TRBV30 combines with J gene TRBJ1-4; the D is unclear. The CDR3 contains 15 residues. CDR1 is GTSNPN, CDR2 SVGIG, per germline (reference sequence). The V end lost 3 bases, the J end lost 3 bases, and 14 bases lay between the germline ends. CDR3 DNA: TGTGCCTGGAGCTGGGTTGTGGGAGCTAATGAAAAACTGTTTTTT. This codes for CAWSWVVGANEKLFF.